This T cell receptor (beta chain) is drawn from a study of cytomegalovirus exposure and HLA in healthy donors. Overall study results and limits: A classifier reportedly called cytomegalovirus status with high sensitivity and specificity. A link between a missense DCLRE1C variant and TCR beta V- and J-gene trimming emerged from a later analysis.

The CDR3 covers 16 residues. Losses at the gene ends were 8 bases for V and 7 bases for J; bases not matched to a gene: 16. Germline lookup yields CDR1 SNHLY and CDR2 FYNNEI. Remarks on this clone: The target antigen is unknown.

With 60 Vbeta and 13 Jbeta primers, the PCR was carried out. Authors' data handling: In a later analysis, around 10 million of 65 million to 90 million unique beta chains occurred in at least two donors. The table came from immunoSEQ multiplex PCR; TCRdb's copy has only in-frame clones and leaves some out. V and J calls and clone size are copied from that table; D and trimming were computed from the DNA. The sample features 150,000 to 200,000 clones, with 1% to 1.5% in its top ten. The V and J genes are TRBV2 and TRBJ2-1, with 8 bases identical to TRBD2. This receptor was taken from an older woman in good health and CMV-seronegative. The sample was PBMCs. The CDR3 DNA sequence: TGTGCCAGCGAGCACGCGACTAGCGCCAATTTGAATGAGCAGTTCTTC. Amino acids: CASEHATSANLNEQFF.